The 29 T cell receptor beta chains given below trace back to one sample, sequenced in a study of PD-1 blockade in mismatch repair-deficient tumors. Clones were sequenced by immunoSEQ multiplex PCR, and TCRdb holds only the in-frame ones, with some missing. The sample shows more than 95,000 clones, about 88% of them seen only once. The sample here was peripheral blood, taken 44 weeks after starting pembrolizumab. Receptors were obtained from an adult with mismatch repair-deficient cancer.

This chain uses TRBV6-6 with TRBJ2-1, with TRBD2 matching 11 bases. The junction had 3 bases not matched to a gene; V was cut back by 2 bases and J by 6 bases. This CDR3 comprises 15 residues. CDR1 and CDR2 from the germline V gene are MNHNY and SVGAGI (reference sequence). CDR3 sequence (DNA): TGTGCCAGCAGTTACGGGACTAGCGGAGTCAATGAGCAGTTCTTC. As protein: CASSYGTSGVNEQFF.

The chain combines TRBV19 with TRBJ1-1, with D perhaps matching TRBD1 (5 bases). This CDR3 has 13 residues. V lost 2 bases and J 8 bases, leaving 12 bases between the germline ends. In germline, CDR1 is LNHDA, CDR2 SQIVND (reference sequence). This CDR3 is CASSIQGIREAFF. The DNA for the CDR3 is TGTGCCAGTAGTATACAGGGCATTCGGGAAGCTTTCTTT.

This clone was observed a single time. The CDR3 nucleotides are TGCGCCAGCAGCATCCGGGACAGGACGCAGGAGACCCAGTACTTC. As protein: CASSIRDRTQETQYF. The V and J genes are TRBV5-1 and TRBJ2-5; the match to TRBD1 covers 8 bases. The CDR3 length is 15 residues. Germline V lookup: CDR1 SGHRS, CDR2 YFSETQ. Losses at the gene ends were 4 bases for V and 5 bases for J; bases not matched to a gene: 10.

The J gene is TRBJ2-7, the V gene TRBV5-4, with D perhaps TRBD2 (6 bases). In germline, CDR1 is SGHNT, CDR2 YYREEE (reference sequence). The CDR3 loop spans 17 amino acids. V lost 4 bases to trimming and J lost 1 base, with 21 bases between them. The CDR3 loop is CASSPIRDSGTSYEQYF. CDR3 nucleotides: TGTGCCAGCAGCCCGATCAGGGATAGCGGAACTTCCTACGAGCAGTACTTC.

J is TRBJ2-1 and V is TRBV4-2; D gene uncertain. The CDR3 extends over 13 amino acids. Germline values: CDR1 LGHNA, CDR2 YNFKEQ. Trimming took 6 bases from V and 2 from J, leaving 8 bases between them. Here the CDR3 DNA reads TGTGCCAGCAGTTTGGCGACCTACAATGAGCAGTTCTTC. Its translation is CASSLATYNEQFF.

This chain uses TRBV20-1 with TRBJ2-7; D ambiguous. From germline, CDR1 is DFQATT and CDR2 SNEGSKA (reference sequence). The CDR3 loop spans 11 amino acids. Trimming left V 5 bases short and J 7 bases short, with 12 bases between. This CDR3 is CSAGPQREQYF. In nucleotides, the CDR3 is TGCAGTGCTGGGCCTCAACGGGAGCAGTACTTC.

CDR3 sequence (DNA): TGTGCCTGGTCAGGGGACTTTTCCGGGGAGCTGTTTTTT. As protein: CAWSGDFSGELFF. The gene calls are TRBV30 and TRBJ2-2; D may match TRBD1 or TRBD2 (6 bases each). Germline CDR1 GTSNPN, CDR2 SVGIG (reference sequence). CDR3 length: 13 amino acids. Trimming left V 5 bases short and J 6 bases short, with 13 bases between. The variable domain in full, completed from reference TRBV30 and TRBJ2-2, reads SQTIHQWPATLVQPVGSPLSLECTVEGTSNPNLYWYRQAAGRGLQLLFYSVGIGQISSEVPQNLSASRPQDRQFILSSKKLLLSDSGFYLCAWSGDFSGELFFGEGSRLTVL.

This chain connects TRBV7-6 to TRBJ1-4, with no clear D. The germline CDR1 and CDR2 sequences are SGHVS and FNYEAQ. CDR3 length: 14 amino acids. Trimming cost V 4 bases and J 2 bases, with 8 bases left between them. CDR3 coding DNA: TGTGCCAGCAGCTCCGGACGGACTAATGAAAAACTGTTTTTT. Amino acids: CASSSGRTNEKLFF.

The V call is TRBV7-9, the J call TRBJ2-5; 10 nucleotides align to TRBD2. The CDR3 loop spans 16 amino acids. The germline V gene has CDR1 SEHNR and CDR2 FQNEAQ (reference sequence). The V gene end was trimmed by 5 bases and the J gene end by 1 base; junction bases not matched to a gene: 7. In nucleotides, the CDR3 is TGTGCCAGCAGCATCGGAGCGGGAGGGATCCAAGAGACCCAGTACTTC. Translation gives CASSIGAGGIQETQYF.

The CDR3 nucleotides read TGTGCCACCGGACAGCGAGAAGCGTACGAGCAGTACTTC. It codes for CATGQREAYEQYF. The J gene is TRBJ2-7, the V gene TRBV6-6; possibly TRBD1 for D (6 bases). The CDR3 length is 13 residues. V gave up 10 bases and J gave up 4 bases, with 17 bases separating them. Germline CDR1 reads MNHNY; CDR2 reads SVGAGI (reference sequence).

The gene calls are TRBV29-1 and TRBJ1-5; TRBD1 matches at 8 bases. V was pared by 7 bases and J by 4 bases, with 6 bases of the junction left unmatched. CDR1 is SQVTM and CDR2 is ANQGSEA in the germline V gene. This CDR3 has 13 residues. The CDR3 loop is CSAGQGINQPQHF. The CDR3 bases are TGCAGCGCTGGACAGGGAATTAATCAGCCCCAGCATTTT.

V is TRBV11-2 and J is TRBJ2-7, with D perhaps TRBD1 (6 bases). The CDR3 extends over 14 amino acids. The V end lost 5 bases, the J end lost 6 bases, and 17 bases lay between the germline ends. From germline, CDR1 is SGHAT and CDR2 FQNNGV. The CDR3 spells CASSNNVYRAEQYF. Written as DNA, the CDR3 is TGTGCCAGCAGCAACAACGTATACAGGGCCGAGCAGTACTTC.

The CDR3 DNA reads TGTGCCAGCAGCTTAGTCACACTTAACAATGAGCAGTTCTTC. Its translation: CASSLVTLNNEQFF. The chain recombines TRBV7-2 with TRBJ2-1; D ambiguous. V was pared by 1 base and J by 5 bases, with 9 bases between. CDR3 length: 14 amino acids. Germline values: CDR1 SGHTA, CDR2 FQGNSA.

The V gene is TRBV9, the J gene TRBJ2-5, with a weak D call TRBD2 (5 bases). V was trimmed by 2 bases and J by 4 bases, leaving 12 bases between them. This CDR3 region has 14 residues. The germline V gene has CDR1 SGDLS and CDR2 YYNGEE. This CDR3 is CASSVNGVSETQYF. The CDR3 region has the DNA TGTGCCAGCAGCGTTAACGGGGTGTCAGAGACCCAGTACTTC. The full variable domain, with the rest looked up from reference TRBV9 and TRBJ2-5, is DSGVTQTPKHLITATGQRVTLRCSPRSGDLSVYWYQQSLDQGLQFLIQYYNGEERAKGNILERFSAQQFPDLHSELNLSSLELGDSALYFCASSVNGVSETQYFGPGTRLLVL.

This chain joins TRBV15 and TRBJ1-4, with D perhaps matching TRBD1 (5 bases). The CDR3 extends over 15 amino acids. V lost 5 bases, J lost 3 bases, and 13 bases lay in between. Germline loops: CDR1 LNHNV, CDR2 YYDKDF (reference sequence). This CDR3 is CATSPQGRANEKLFF. CDR3 bases: TGTGCCACCAGCCCTCAGGGCAGGGCTAATGAAAAACTGTTTTTT.

The chain links TRBV29-1 to TRBJ1-1; TRBD1 aligns across 8 bases. V was pared by 6 bases and J by 5 bases, with 5 bases of the junction left unmatched. Germline CDR1 and CDR2: SQVTM and ANQGSEA. The CDR3 has 12 amino acids. The CDR3 nucleotides read TGCAGCGTCGGGACAGGAAGAACTGAAGCTTTCTTT. The encoded protein is CSVGTGRTEAFF.

V usage is TRBV5-6 and J usage is TRBJ2-4; D is undetermined. The germline V gene has CDR1 SGHDT and CDR2 YYEEEE. The V gene lost 4 bases and the J gene lost 8 bases, with 13 bases spanning the gap. The CDR3 is 13 amino acids. CDR3 in DNA: TGTGCCAGCAGCCCTCTTGGGTCGGACATTCAGTACTTC. It specifies CASSPLGSDIQYF.

The chain recombines TRBV27 with TRBJ2-7; tentatively, D is TRBD2 (6 bases). Trimming shortened V by 5 bases and J by 3 bases, and 17 bases separated the two germline ends. The CDR3 contains 15 residues. Germline CDR1 is MNHEY and CDR2 is SMNVEV (reference sequence). The CDR3 nucleotides read TGTGCCAGCAGTCCCATTCGAGCGGGTATCTACGAGCAGTACTTC. This encodes CASSPIRAGIYEQYF.

The chain uses TRBV7-6 and TRBJ2-1; the match to TRBD2 covers 8 bases. The V gene end was trimmed by 5 bases and the J gene end by 9 bases; junction bases not matched to a gene: 15. The CDR3 has 16 amino acids. Germline-derived CDR1 and CDR2 are SGHVS and FNYEAQ. CDR3 sequence: CASSGPGGASNGEQFF. CDR3 sequence (DNA): TGTGCCAGCAGCGGCCCCGGGGGGGCCTCCAATGGTGAGCAGTTCTTC.

This chain joins TRBV7-9 and TRBJ1-1; tentative D call: TRBD1 (5 bases). CDR1 SEHNR and CDR2 FQNEAQ come from the germline V gene (reference sequence). The CDR3 runs to 14 residues. The V and J ends lost 1 base and 4 bases respectively, with 10 bases between them. Here the CDR3 reads CASSLGQGSTEAFF. Here the CDR3 DNA reads TGTGCCAGCAGCTTAGGGCAGGGCAGCACTGAAGCTTTCTTT.

V usage is TRBV28 and J usage is TRBJ1-3; D uncertain. Germline-derived CDR1 and CDR2 are MDHEN and SYDVKM. V dropped 6 bases and J dropped 4 bases, with 13 bases sitting between them. The CDR3 spans 14 residues. CDR3 sequence reads: CASSPGRSGNTIYF. Written as DNA, the CDR3 is TGTGCCAGCAGCCCCGGGAGATCAGGAAACACCATATATTTT.

V gene TRBV9 combines with J gene TRBJ2-7; 13 bases match TRBD2. The V gene's germline CDR1 is SGDLS and CDR2 YYNGEE. V trimming: 3 bases; J trimming: 2 bases; junction bases outside the gene matches: 8. CDR3 size: 17 residues. The CDR3 region is CASSAGTSGIYPYEQYF. CDR3 in DNA: TGTGCCAGCAGCGCCGGGACTAGCGGGATCTATCCCTACGAGCAGTACTTC.

This sequence joins TRBV5-6 and TRBJ2-7; 7 positions agree with TRBD2. V shed 4 bases, J shed 5 bases, and the junction held 12 bases outside the gene matches. Germline CDR1 and CDR2: SGHDT and YYEEEE. The CDR3 covers 15 residues. In DNA form, the CDR3 reads TGTGCCAGCAGCCCTAGACTAGCCAGCGCCAACGAGCAGTACTTC. This encodes CASSPRLASANEQYF.

V gene TRBV7-2 combines with J gene TRBJ2-1; 10 bases are shared with TRBD2. The length of the CDR3 is 15 residues. Germline lookup yields CDR1 SGHTA and CDR2 FQGNSA. J lost 7 bases, V lost 3 bases, and 6 bases had no gene match. CDR3 bases: TGTGCCAGCAGCTTTACGTCTAGCGGGAGTAATGAGCAGTTCTTC. Translated, it gives CASSFTSSGSNEQFF.

This clone showed up just a few times. The rearrangement links TRBV18 to TRBJ2-7, with D unclear. From germline, CDR1 is KGHSH and CDR2 LQKENI. V dropped 0 bases and J dropped 4 bases, with 7 bases sitting between them. CDR3 size: 13 residues. The CDR3 DNA sequence: TGTGCCAGCTCACCACCTGCGCTATACGAGCAGTACTTC. It translates to CASSPPALYEQYF.

V is TRBV7-9 and J is TRBJ2-2; a possible D gene is TRBD2 (6 bases). CDR3 length: 18 amino acids. The V gene's germline CDR1 is SEHNR and CDR2 FQNEAQ (reference sequence). Trimming cost V 5 bases and J 1 base, with 20 bases left between them. The CDR3 spells CASSTSVGGRGNTGELFF. The CDR3 coding sequence is TGTGCCAGCAGCACTTCAGTGGGGGGACGGGGGAACACCGGGGAGCTGTTTTTT.

The chain combines TRBV28 with TRBJ2-6, with D unresolved. The CDR3 totals 13 residues. In germline, CDR1 is MDHEN, CDR2 SYDVKM. Trimming shortened V by 3 bases and J by 4 bases, and 4 bases separated the two germline ends. Written as DNA, the CDR3 is TGTGCCAGCAGTTTGGGGGGGGCCAACGTCCTGACTTTC. Encoded protein: CASSLGGANVLTF.

The rearrangement joins TRBV7-9 to TRBJ1-2; D may be TRBD1 (6 bases). This CDR3 is 16 amino acids long. Trimming left V 5 bases short and J 2 bases short, with 18 bases between. Germline V CDR1 and CDR2: SEHNR, FQNEAQ (reference sequence). Here the CDR3 reads CASSTLGGAENYGYTF. The CDR3 coding sequence is TGTGCCAGCAGCACATTAGGGGGAGCGGAAAACTATGGCTACACCTTC. Drawing the rest from reference TRBV7-9 and TRBJ1-2, the complete variable domain is DTGVSQNPRHKITKRGQNVTFRCDPISEHNRLYWYRQTLGQGPEFLTYFQNEAQLEKSRLLSDRFSAERPKGSFSTLEIQRTEQGDSAMYLCASSTLGGAENYGYTFGSGTRLTVV.

The chain's CDR3 is CASSEWTGELFF. The CDR3 bases are TGCGCCAGCAGTGAGTGGACCGGGGAGCTGTTTTTT. This chain connects TRBV10-2 to TRBJ2-2, with D unclear. The CDR3 is 12 amino acids. Trimming stripped 1 base from V and 5 bases from J, with 2 bases between. Germline assignment: CDR1 WSHSY and CDR2 SAAADI.